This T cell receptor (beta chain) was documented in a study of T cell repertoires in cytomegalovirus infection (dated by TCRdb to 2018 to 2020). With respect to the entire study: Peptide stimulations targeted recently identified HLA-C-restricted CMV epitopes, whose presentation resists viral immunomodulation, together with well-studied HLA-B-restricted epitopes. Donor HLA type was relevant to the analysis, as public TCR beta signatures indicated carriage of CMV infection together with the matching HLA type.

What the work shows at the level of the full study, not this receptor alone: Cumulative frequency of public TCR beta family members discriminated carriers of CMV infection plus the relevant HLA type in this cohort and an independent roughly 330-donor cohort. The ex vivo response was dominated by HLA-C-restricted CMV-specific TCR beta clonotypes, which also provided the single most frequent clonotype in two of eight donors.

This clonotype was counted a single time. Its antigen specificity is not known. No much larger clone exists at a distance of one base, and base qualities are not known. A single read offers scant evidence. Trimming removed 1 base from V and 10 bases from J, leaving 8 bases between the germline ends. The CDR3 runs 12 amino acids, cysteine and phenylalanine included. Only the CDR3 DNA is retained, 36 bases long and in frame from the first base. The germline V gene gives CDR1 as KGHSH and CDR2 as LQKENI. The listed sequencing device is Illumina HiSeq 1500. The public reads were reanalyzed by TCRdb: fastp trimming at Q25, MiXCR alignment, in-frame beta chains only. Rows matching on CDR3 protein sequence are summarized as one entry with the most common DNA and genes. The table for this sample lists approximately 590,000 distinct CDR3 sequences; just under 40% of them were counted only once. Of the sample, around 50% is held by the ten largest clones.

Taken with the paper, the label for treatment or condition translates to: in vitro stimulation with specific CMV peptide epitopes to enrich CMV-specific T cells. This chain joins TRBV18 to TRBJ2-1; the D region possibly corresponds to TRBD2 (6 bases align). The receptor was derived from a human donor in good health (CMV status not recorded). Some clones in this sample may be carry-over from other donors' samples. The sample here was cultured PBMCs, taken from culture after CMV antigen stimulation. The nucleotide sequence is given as TGTGCCAGCTCACCACGCAGCGGGGAGCAGTTCTTC. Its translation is CASSPRSGEQFF. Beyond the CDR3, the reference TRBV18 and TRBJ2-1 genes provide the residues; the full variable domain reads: NAGVMQNPRHLVRRRGQEARLRCSPMKGHSHVYWYRQLPEEGLKFMVYLQKENIIDESGMPKERFSAEFPKEGPSILRIQQVVRGDSAAYFCASSPRSGEQFFGPGTRLTVL.